These 5 T cell receptor beta chains came from one sample sequenced in a study of blood T cell repertoires in COVID-19. The repertoire was sequenced with immunoSEQ multiplex PCR; TCRdb's copy has only in-frame clones and lacks some. This sample has some 290,000 clones; roughly 89% occur once, and the top ten carry about a tenth. Sequenced sample: PBMCs or T cells enriched from blood (not recorded which). These TCRs come from a woman aged 30 to 39 who had recovered from COVID-19.

The chain recombines TRBV7-2 with TRBJ1-4; 12 nucleotides agree with TRBD1. V lost 4 bases and J lost 14; bases outside the gene matches: 11. The CDR3 has 15 amino acids. Per the germline V gene, CDR1 is SGHTA and CDR2 is FQGNSA. CDR3 sequence reads: CASSSSGTGGGLLFF. The CDR3 region has the DNA TGTGCCAGCAGCTCCTCCGGGACAGGGGGCGGTTTGCTGTTTTTT.

V usage is TRBV30 and J usage is TRBJ2-3; the D is unclear. CDR1 and CDR2 from the germline V gene are GTSNPN and SVGIG (reference sequence). This CDR3 has 14 residues. Trimming pared 0 bases from V and 2 bases from J, leaving 9 bases between. The CDR3 sequence is CAWSVSRSTDTQYF. The CDR3 coding sequence is TGTGCCTGGAGTGTATCTAGATCCACAGATACGCAGTATTTT.

This chain uses TRBV7-9 with TRBJ1-1; D is possibly TRBD1 (5 bases). Trimming shortened V by 5 bases and J by 4 bases, and 26 bases separated the two germline ends. The CDR3 contains 18 residues. Germline CDR1 reads SEHNR; CDR2 reads FQNEAQ (reference sequence). CDR3 amino acids: CASSRRGQGFRDGTEAFF. The CDR3 nucleotides are TGTGCCAGCAGCCGACGCGGCCAGGGCTTTCGCGATGGCACTGAAGCTTTCTTT.

The J gene is TRBJ1-5, the V gene TRBV10-3; maybe TRBD1 (6 bases). In germline, CDR1 is ENHRY, CDR2 SYGVKD. V lost 4 bases to trimming and J lost 7 bases, with 17 bases between them. The CDR3 loop spans 15 amino acids. Written as DNA, the CDR3 is TGTGCCATCAGTGGGGAGGGGGGGATGCAACAGCCCCAGCATTTT. Residues: CAISGEGGMQQPQHF.

This clone was picked up one time. The chain combines TRBV5-4 with TRBJ2-3; 9 nucleotides match TRBD2. The CDR3 spans 16 residues. CDR1 SGHNT and CDR2 YYREEE come from the germline V gene (reference sequence). With 4 bases clipped from V and 1 base from J, the junction kept 7 bases outside the gene matches. This CDR3 is CASSLGTSLGTDTQYF. The DNA for the CDR3 is TGTGCCAGCAGCCTGGGGACTAGCTTGGGCACAGATACGCAGTATTTT.